The 29 T cell receptor beta chains below come from one sample, sequenced in a study of T cells after somatic rescue of genetic block. The protocol was immunoSEQ multiplex PCR, while the TCRdb copy is restricted to in-frame clones and leaves out a portion. Of about 88,000 clones in the sample, just under 90% were seen once. Sequenced: peripheral blood mononuclear cells (PBMCs). Receptors were obtained from a woman younger than 30.

The V gene is TRBV29-1, the J gene TRBJ2-7, with TRBD2 identical over 9 bases. The germline V gene has CDR1 SQVTM and CDR2 ANQGSEA. This CDR3 has 13 amino acids. V gave up 6 bases and J gave up 4 bases; unmatched junction bases: 7. CDR3 region: CSVQRLADYEQYF. In DNA form, the CDR3 reads TGCAGCGTCCAGAGACTAGCGGATTACGAGCAGTACTTC.

This chain links TRBV7-6 with TRBJ2-7, with D hard to call. CDR1 and CDR2 from the germline V gene are SGHVS and FNYEAQ. V was clipped by 6 bases and J by 4 bases, with 13 bases between them. The CDR3 contains 13 residues. This chain's CDR3 is CASSRDADYEQYF. Written as DNA, the CDR3 is TGTGCCAGCAGTCGAGACGCCGATTACGAGCAGTACTTC.

The chain joins TRBV7-9 to TRBJ1-5; D remains ambiguous. Germline V gene lookup returns CDR1 SEHNR and CDR2 FQNEAQ (reference sequence). V was shortened by 3 bases and J by 0 bases, with 6 bases between the two germline ends. The CDR3 length is 14 residues. The CDR3 region has the DNA TGTGCCAGCAGCTTTGGAAATAGCAATCAGCCCCAGCATTTT. Amino acids: CASSFGNSNQPQHF.

The gene calls are TRBV7-9 and TRBJ2-3, with TRBD2 matching over 8 bases. The CDR3 contains 16 residues. Germline V CDR1 and CDR2: SEHNR, FQNEAQ (reference sequence). V gave up 1 base and J gave up 4 bases; unmatched junction bases: 7. DNA of the CDR3: TGTGCCAGCAGCTTAGAGGGCGGGAGGCCCGCAGATACGCAGTATTTT. Translating gives CASSLEGGRPADTQYF.

The rearrangement links TRBV25-1 to TRBJ2-6; no definite D call. From germline, CDR1 is MGHDK and CDR2 SYGVNS. The CDR3 has 16 amino acids. V was trimmed by 4 bases and J by 2 bases, leaving 12 bases between them. The CDR3 region is CASSGIQFAGANVLTF. The CDR3 nucleotides read TGTGCCAGCAGTGGGATCCAATTCGCTGGGGCCAACGTCCTGACTTTC.

J is TRBJ2-1 and V is TRBV2; D is undetermined. The CDR3 loop spans 10 amino acids. Trimming stripped 6 bases from V and 12 bases from J, with 9 bases between. Germline CDR1 reads SNHLY; CDR2 reads FYNNEI. DNA of the CDR3: TGTGCCAGCAGAGGGCGCGGGCAGTTCTTC. Its protein product is CASRGRGQFF.

The chain carries TRBV15 and TRBJ1-4; no clear D. CDR1 and CDR2 (germline): LNHNV, YYDKDF (reference sequence). V dropped 1 base and J dropped 5 bases, with 8 bases sitting between them. This CDR3 is built from 14 residues. The CDR3 bases are TGTGCCACCAGCAGAGGGTCGGTGAATGAAAAACTGTTTTTT. As protein: CATSRGSVNEKLFF. Full variable domain (rest looked up from reference TRBV15 and TRBJ1-4): DAMVIQNPRYQVTQFGKPVTLSCSQTLNHNVMYWYQQKSSQAPKLLFHYYDKDFNNEADTPDNFQSRRPNTSFCFLDIRSPGLGDTAMYLCATSRGSVNEKLFFGSGTQLSVL.

The genes are TRBV5-4 and TRBJ2-7, with 7 bases that match TRBD1. Losses at the gene ends were 3 bases for V and 3 bases for J; bases not matched to a gene: 3. CDR3 length equals 13 residues. Germline-derived CDR1 and CDR2 are SGHNT and YYREEE (reference sequence). The CDR3 region is CASSSGTDYEQYF. Written as DNA, the CDR3 is TGTGCCAGCAGCTCCGGGACAGACTACGAGCAGTACTTC.

On this clone itself: Different DNA sequences within this sample yield the same CDR3. The chain recombines TRBV5-1 with TRBJ2-7, with unresolved D. The V and J ends lost 0 bases and 6 bases respectively, with 4 bases between them. There are 11 residues in the CDR3. Germline V gene lookup returns CDR1 SGHRS and CDR2 YFSETQ. CDR3 nucleotide sequence: TGCGCCAGCAGCTTGGGAGCCGAGCAGTACTTC. This gives the protein CASSLGAEQYF.

The rearrangement links TRBV4-1 to TRBJ2-1; D is uncertain. The germline gives CDR1 MGHRA, CDR2 YSYEKL. Trimming took off 3 bases at V and 2 bases at J, with 17 bases between the two ends. CDR3 length: 17 amino acids. For the CDR3, the DNA is TGCGCCAGCAGCCACCCGATTGGGCTTGAGGCCTACAATGAGCAGTTCTTC. Amino acid sequence: CASSHPIGLEAYNEQFF.

The gene calls are TRBV18 and TRBJ2-1; 9 nucleotides line up with TRBD2. The CDR3 spans 15 residues. After removal of 6 bases from V and 3 bases from J, the junction contained 6 bases not matched to a gene. CDR1 is KGHSH, CDR2 LQKENI, per germline. The CDR3 region is CASSGEREDYNEQFF. The CDR3 coding sequence is TGTGCCAGCTCCGGGGAGCGGGAGGACTACAATGAGCAGTTCTTC.

This clone has only one observation. This chain links TRBV9 with TRBJ1-1, with D unclear. The CDR3 consists of 13 residues. V lost 0 bases and J 1 base, leaving 4 bases between the germline ends. Germline values: CDR1 SGDLS, CDR2 YYNGEE. CDR3: CASSVARNTEAFF. CDR3 DNA sequence: TGTGCCAGCAGCGTAGCCAGGAACACTGAAGCTTTCTTT.

V usage is TRBV28 and J usage is TRBJ2-7; 10 bases are a match to TRBD2. The CDR3 is 13 amino acids. CDR1 is MDHEN and CDR2 is SYDVKM in the germline V gene. The V segment lost 6 bases and the J segment 2 bases; nucleotides outside the gene matches: 1. Here the CDR3 reads CASRTSGAYEQYF. The CDR3 coding sequence is TGTGCCAGCAGAACTAGCGGGGCCTACGAGCAGTACTTC.

This clone was observed a few times. V usage is TRBV18 and J usage is TRBJ1-4, with D maybe TRBD1 (5 bases). V dropped 2 bases and J dropped 13 bases, with 14 bases sitting between them. The CDR3 spans 13 residues. Germline loops: CDR1 KGHSH, CDR2 LQKENI. CDR3 nucleotide sequence: TGTGCCAGCTCACCAGGAAGGGGTATTGGACTGTTTTTT. This translates into CASSPGRGIGLFF. Complete variable domain (other parts from reference TRBV18 and TRBJ1-4): NAGVMQNPRHLVRRRGQEARLRCSPMKGHSHVYWYRQLPEEGLKFMVYLQKENIIDESGMPKERFSAEFPKEGPSILRIQQVVRGDSAAYFCASSPGRGIGLFFGSGTQLSVL.

This rearrangement joins TRBV5-4 to TRBJ2-1, with D unresolved. This CDR3 has 13 residues. V lost 3 bases to trimming and J lost 8 bases, with 12 bases between them. CDR1 SGHNT and CDR2 YYREEE come from the germline V gene (reference sequence). The CDR3 DNA sequence: TGTGCCAGCAGCTCCTTAGTGAGCGATGAGCAGTTCTTC. Translating it yields CASSSLVSDEQFF.

V gene TRBV19 combines with J gene TRBJ2-1, with 8 bases identical to TRBD2. The trim removed 3 bases at V and 4 bases at J, leaving 14 bases unmatched. CDR1 and CDR2 (germline): LNHDA, SQIVND (reference sequence). The CDR3 length is 18 residues. In nucleotides, the CDR3 is TGTGCCAGTAGTATGGCCCCCACAAGCGGGAGTTGGTACAATGAGCAGTTCTTC. It codes for CASSMAPTSGSWYNEQFF.

This chain uses TRBV5-1 with TRBJ1-2, with D possibly TRBD1 on 5 matching bases. The CDR3 is 15 amino acids. Trimming shortened V by 0 bases and J by 4 bases, and 13 bases separated the two germline ends. Looked up from germline, CDR1 is SGHRS and CDR2 is YFSETQ. In DNA, the CDR3 is TGCGCCAGCAGCTTGGGAGGGACGGCTCTCTATGGCTACACCTTC. It codes for CASSLGGTALYGYTF.

This clone was picked up one time. The chain recombines TRBV18 with TRBJ2-3; possible D gene TRBD2, 6 bases. Germline loops: CDR1 KGHSH, CDR2 LQKENI. Trimming removed 2 bases from V and 1 base from J, with 7 bases in between. The CDR3 loop spans 14 amino acids. The CDR3 nucleotides read TGTGCCAGCTCACCATCGGGGGGCACAGATACGCAGTATTTT. It specifies CASSPSGGTDTQYF.

The V gene is TRBV28, the J gene TRBJ1-1, with D hard to call. CDR3 size: 16 residues. The V end lost 7 bases, the J end lost 7 bases, and 25 bases lay between the germline ends. Germline CDR1 reads MDHEN; CDR2 reads SYDVKM. The CDR3 protein is CASTPPYRGGKGEAFF. The CDR3 nucleotides are TGTGCCAGCACCCCGCCCTACAGAGGAGGTAAAGGTGAAGCTTTCTTT.

The chain uses TRBV30 and TRBJ1-2, with unresolved D. V was pared by 0 bases and J by 8 bases, with 16 bases between. The CDR3 is 14 amino acids. The germline V gene encodes CDR1 GTSNPN and CDR2 SVGIG (reference sequence). CDR3 in DNA: TGTGCCTGGAGTGTAAAGGTGGCAGGAGGAGGCTACACCTTC. Its protein is CAWSVKVAGGGYTF.

The chain recombines TRBV5-1 with TRBJ2-2, with TRBD2 identical over 8 bases. The CDR3 contains 16 residues. The junction had 8 bases not matched to a gene; V was cut back by 4 bases and J by 3 bases. Germline V lookup: CDR1 SGHRS, CDR2 YFSETQ. DNA for the CDR3: TGCGCCAGCAGCGCCGGACTAGCTCGCGACACCGGGGAGCTGTTTTTT. It translates to CASSAGLARDTGELFF.

This chain uses TRBV28 with TRBJ2-7; no definite D call. Trimming shortened V by 4 bases and J by 2 bases, and 15 bases separated the two germline ends. Germline V lookup: CDR1 MDHEN, CDR2 SYDVKM. CDR3 size: 15 residues. CDR3 sequence (DNA): TGTGCCAGCAGTTCGGCGCGCCGTGGGACCTACGAGCAGTACTTC. This sequence encodes CASSSARRGTYEQYF.

The V gene is TRBV7-2, the J gene TRBJ2-5, with 7 bases that match TRBD1. V lost 4 bases, J lost 6 bases, and 8 bases stayed unmatched. The germline V gene has CDR1 SGHTA and CDR2 FQGNSA. The CDR3 is made up of 14 amino acids. As DNA, the CDR3 is TGTGCCAGCAGCTCGGAGCCGGGACAGCAGACCCAGTACTTC. This translates into CASSSEPGQQTQYF. The whole variable domain, remainder taken from reference TRBV7-2 and TRBJ2-5, is GAGVSQSPSNKVTEKGKDVELRCDPISGHTALYWYRQSLGQGLEFLIYFQGNSAPDKSGLPSDRFSAERTGGSVSTLTIQRTQQEDSAVYLCASSSEPGQQTQYFGPGTRLLVL.

The chain employs TRBV28 and TRBJ2-2; 10 nucleotides line up with TRBD1. The CDR3 has 14 residues. Looked up from germline, CDR1 is MDHEN and CDR2 is SYDVKM. The V segment lost 4 bases and the J segment 5 bases; nucleotides outside the gene matches: 1. This CDR3 reads CASSWTGGTGELFF. The CDR3 DNA reads TGTGCCAGCAGTTGGACAGGGGGTACCGGGGAGCTGTTTTTT.

The J gene is TRBJ1-6, the V gene TRBV7-8; D call uncertain. CDR1 is SGHVS, CDR2 FQNEAQ, per germline. V lost 1 base and J lost 0, with 7 bases in between. This CDR3 comprises 16 residues. CDR3 DNA sequence: TGTGCCAGCAGCTTAGTACCAGTCTCCTATAATTCACCCCTCCACTTT. Translated, it gives CASSLVPVSYNSPLHF.

This chain connects TRBV10-3 to TRBJ2-3; 7 bases agree with TRBD2. The CDR3 covers 17 residues. V was clipped by 4 bases and J by 2 bases; unmatched bases: 12. Germline V gene sequence: CDR1 ENHRY, CDR2 SYGVKD. The CDR3 here is CAISGAPNSGYTDTQYF. Here the CDR3 DNA reads TGTGCCATCAGTGGAGCCCCCAATAGCGGGTACACAGATACGCAGTATTTT.

J is TRBJ1-5 and V is TRBV10-3, with TRBD1 matching over 7 bases. Trimming took 3 bases from V and 4 from J; bases not matched to a gene: 6. Germline assignment: CDR1 ENHRY and CDR2 SYGVKD. The CDR3 totals 15 residues. CDR3 bases: TGTGCCATCAGTGATGGGACAGTCACTAATCAGCCCCAGCATTTT. Translated, it gives CAISDGTVTNQPQHF.

This chain uses TRBV2 with TRBJ2-2, with no clear D. This CDR3 comprises 14 residues. The germline V gene has CDR1 SNHLY and CDR2 FYNNEI. Trimming shortened V by 3 bases and J by 5 bases, and 10 bases separated the two germline ends. This CDR3 is CASSDILLTGELFF. The CDR3 DNA follows: TGTGCCAGCAGTGATATACTACTAACCGGGGAGCTGTTTTTT. Full variable domain (missing parts from reference TRBV2 and TRBJ2-2): EPEVTQTPSHQVTQMGQEVILRCVPISNHLYFYWYRQILGQKVEFLVSFYNNEISEKSEIFDDQFSVERPDGSNFTLKIRSTKLEDSAMYFCASSDILLTGELFFGEGSRLTVL.

The chain couples TRBV27 to TRBJ2-1, with 7 positions matching TRBD2. In germline, CDR1 is MNHEY, CDR2 SMNVEV (reference sequence). This CDR3 contains 11 residues. V trimming: 6 bases; J trimming: 10 bases; junction bases outside the gene matches: 3. Written as DNA, the CDR3 is TGTGCCAGCAGGACCGGGGGGGAGCAGTTCTTC. Protein: CASRTGGEQFF.